This T cell receptor (beta chain) was recovered during a study of T cell repertoires in cytomegalovirus infection. V gave up 1 base and J gave up 4 bases, with 13 bases separating them. Germline loops: CDR1 SGHAT, CDR2 FQNNGV. This CDR3 contains 15 residues. One entry per CDR3 protein, called by TCRdb with MiXCR from the reads. The sample consists of hundreds of thousands of distinct CDR3 sequences, 35% of them appearing once. The sequenced material came from PBMCs. V gene TRBV11-2 combines with J gene TRBJ1-1; D uncertain. The TCR originated in a human donor in good health (CMV status not recorded). Some clones in this sample may be carry-over from other donors' samples. The CDR3 region is CASSLAAGSGTEAFF. CDR3 DNA sequence: TGTGCCAGCAGCTTAGCCGCGGGTTCGGGCACTGAAGCTTTCTTT.